Listed below are T cell receptor beta chains from one sample, sequenced in a study of OX40 agonist ivuxolimab in advanced cancers. Sequenced by immunoSEQ multiplex PCR; TCRdb stores in-frame clones only, minus some. The sample contains tens of thousands of clones, roughly 84% of which appear only once. Sequences were derived from CD4+ or CD8+ T cells sorted from blood, sampled in a trial of the OX40 agonist ivuxolimab. Receptors originate from an adult with an advanced solid tumor such as melanoma, head and neck, liver or kidney cancer. CDR3s include the opening cysteine and the closing phenylalanine or tryptophan. D genes are given only for firm matches.

CDR3,J,V,D
CASSPQNTGELFF,TRBJ2-2,TRBV18,.
CASSSGTSGKETQYF,TRBJ2-5,TRBV11-1,TRBD2
CASSLVGTPLDGYGYTF,TRBJ1-2,TRBV7-2,.
CASSWGTSGEQFF,TRBJ2-1,TRBV28,TRBD2
CASSGDSWGYTF,TRBJ1-2,TRBV9,TRBD1
CASSPWSTEAFF,TRBJ1-1,TRBV19,.
CASSSPTSWSSYEQYF,TRBJ2-7,TRBV7-2,.
CASSQGKYYGYTF,TRBJ1-2,TRBV9,.
CASSYGGIYEQYF,TRBJ2-7,TRBV6-6,.
CASREGNTIYF,TRBJ1-3,TRBV7-9,.
CASSVSGRGTGELFF,TRBJ2-2,TRBV19,TRBD2
CASRDSSFVNTEAFF,TRBJ1-1,TRBV19,.
CASSPDYYEQYF,TRBJ2-7,TRBV7-9,.
CASSPLPHRELVVNTEAFF,TRBJ1-1,TRBV6-4,.
CASSDTLGEAFF,TRBJ1-1,TRBV6-4,.
CASSPGTGSNQPQHF,TRBJ1-5,TRBV7-6,TRBD1
CASSYAQGTNTGELFF,TRBJ2-2,TRBV6-5,.
CASSRTIAGLAGVGTQYF,TRBJ2-5,TRBV7-9,TRBD2
CASSQDRSATYEQYF,TRBJ2-7,TRBV4-3,.
CASSSTRYNEQFF,TRBJ2-1,TRBV5-4,.
CASSLGLAPYNEQFF,TRBJ2-1,TRBV10-2,TRBD2
CASSPWTGGAGTGANVLTF,TRBJ2-6,TRBV11-3,TRBD1
CASSLPGYSNTGELFF,TRBJ2-2,TRBV6-6,.
CASSDLAGGDTDTQYF,TRBJ2-3,TRBV6-4,TRBD2
CASSYSQGNEKLFF,TRBJ1-4,TRBV6-5,.
CATSRETGGYTEAFF,TRBJ1-1,TRBV15,TRBD1
CASSPLHPYEQYF,TRBJ2-7,TRBV7-9,.
CASSPRVYSPLHF,TRBJ1-6,TRBV6-5,.